This T cell receptor (beta chain) is from a study of cytomegalovirus exposure and HLA in healthy donors. CDR3 length equals 14 residues. Germline CDR1 is GTSNPN and CDR2 is SVGIG (reference sequence). The V and J ends lost 2 bases and 4 bases, in that order; junction bases with no gene match: 4. Amplification used 60 Vbeta primers and 13 Jbeta primers. Repertoires were generated with immunoSEQ multiplex PCR, while TCRdb's copy carries only in-frame clones and drops some. The repertoire holds about 130,000 clones, over 60% seen once, with more than 10% in the top ten. V usage is TRBV30 and J usage is TRBJ2-1; 8 nucleotides line up with TRBD2. Sequenced input: PBMCs. This sequence was found in a woman between 35 and 50 years old in good health and CMV-seropositive. CDR3 nucleotide sequence: TGTGCCTGGAGTTCCAAGCGGGGGTACAATGAGCAGTTCTTC. Translating gives CAWSSKRGYNEQFF. The full variable domain, its missing parts supplied by reference TRBV30 and TRBJ2-1, is SQTIHQWPATLVQPVGSPLSLECTVEGTSNPNLYWYRQAAGRGLQLLFYSVGIGQISSEVPQNLSASRPQDRQFILSSKKLLLSDSGFYLCAWSSKRGYNEQFFGPGTRLTVL.